The rows below give T cell receptor beta chains drawn from one sample of a study of T cell changes during pregnancy in multiple sclerosis. TCRdb keeps only in-frame clones here, not all; method: immunoSEQ multiplex PCR. The data hold some 31,000 clones, with 89% observed a single time. This material consisted of CD8+ T cells from peripheral blood mononuclear cells, taken in the second trimester of pregnancy. These receptors were taken from a female donor with multiple sclerosis, enrolled in a pregnancy study. Both conserved end residues are part of each CDR3. D genes are given only for firm matches. Some rows mark clone size as missing; the rest say once, few, many or name a class of expanded clone.

>-|TRBV27|TRBJ1-1|-
TGTGCCAGCAGTTGGTCGGTGAACACTGAAGCTTTCTTT
CASSWSVNTEAFF
>-|TRBV9|TRBJ1-1|-
TGTGCCAGCAGCGTAGGTGACAGACCCGGAGACACTGAAGCTTTCTTT
CASSVGDRPGDTEAFF
>few|TRBV28|TRBJ2-2|-
TGTGCCAGCACCACCCGGTACAAAACTATGCGTGTCACCGGGGAGCTGTTTTTT
CASTTRYKTMRVTGELFF
>-|TRBV27|TRBJ1-4|-
TGTGCCAGCAGTTTAACAGGGATACCTAATGAAAAACTGTTTTTT
CASSLTGIPNEKLFF
>-|TRBV11-2|TRBJ2-2|-
TGTGCCAGCACCTTTCGGGCCGGGGAGCTGTTTTTT
CASTFRAGELFF
>-|TRBV6-5|TRBJ1-2|TRBD1
TGTGCCAGCAGTCAACACCGGGACAGTTTTTATGGCTACACCTTC
CASSQHRDSFYGYTF
>-|TRBV5-6|TRBJ2-1|-
TGTGCCAGCAGCCTAGGACTTAATGAGCAGTTCTTC
CASSLGLNEQFF
>-|TRBV30|TRBJ2-7|-
TGTGCCTGGAGTGTAGACAGTTCCTACGAGCAGTACTTC
CAWSVDSSYEQYF
>-|TRBV9|TRBJ1-1|TRBD1
TGTGCCAGCAGCGAGGGGACAGGGATAACTGAAGCTTTCTTT
CASSEGTGITEAFF
>-|TRBV7-9|TRBJ2-7|TRBD2
TGTGCCAGCAGCGGGGGACTAGCGGGTACGTCCTACGAGCAGTACTTC
CASSGGLAGTSYEQYF
>-|TRBV29-1|TRBJ1-2|-
TGCAGCGTTGATCCGACTTCTTATGGCTACACCTTC
CSVDPTSYGYTF
>few|TRBV7-6|TRBJ1-1|-
TGTGCCAGCAGCTTAGCTCCCAGTGAGAACACTGAAGCTTTCTTT
CASSLAPSENTEAFF
>once|TRBV28|TRBJ2-7|TRBD1
TGTGCCAGCAGTTTTCCCCGGGACAGGCTCGAATTGTACGAGCAGTACTTC
CASSFPRDRLELYEQYF
>-|TRBV10-3|TRBJ2-7|-
TGTGCCATCAGTGAATCCCCCGCGGTACACTACGAGCAGTACTTC
CAISESPAVHYEQYF
>-|TRBV27|TRBJ2-7|-
TGTGCCAGCAGGGAGACGGGAGCTAACGAGCAGTACTTC
CASRETGANEQYF
>-|TRBV4-3|TRBJ2-1|-
TGCGCCAGCAGCCCGTCCGGGGTCAGCTCCTACAATGAGCAGTTCTTC
CASSPSGVSSYNEQFF
>-|TRBV29-1|TRBJ1-2|-
TGCAGCGTTCTAGGAGCAGGGCCAAGCTATGGCTACACCTTC
CSVLGAGPSYGYTF
>-|TRBV4-2|TRBJ2-1|-
TGTGCCAGCAGCCCTGGAGGGGTGAATGAGCAGTTCTTC
CASSPGGVNEQFF
>-|TRBV7-9|TRBJ2-5|-
TGTGCCAGCAGCAACCCGGACAGCGACCCCCAAGAGACCCAGTACTTC
CASSNPDSDPQETQYF
>-|TRBV5-6|TRBJ2-7|TRBD1
TGTGCCAGCAGCTGGGGACAGCCTTTAGAGCAGTACTTC
CASSWGQPLEQYF
>-|TRBV27|TRBJ1-5|-
TGTGCCAGCAGTCACCTATATCAGCCCCAGCATTTT
CASSHLYQPQHF
>-|TRBV7-7|TRBJ2-3|-
TGTGCTAGCAGCTCCGGACTGTCGACAGATACGCAGTATTTT
CASSSGLSTDTQYF
>-|TRBV5-6|TRBJ2-7|TRBD1
TGTGCCAGCAGCTGGGGGACAGGCAACGAGCAGTACTTC
CASSWGTGNEQYF
>medium-sized|TRBV6-4|TRBJ2-3|-
TGTGCCAGCAGTTCCGGGACTAGCACAGATACGCAGTATTTT
CASSSGTSTDTQYF
>once|TRBV11-3|TRBJ2-7|-
TGTGCCAGCAGCCCGAGGACAGATGAGCGCTACGAGCAGTACTTC
CASSPRTDERYEQYF
>-|TRBV21-1|TRBJ2-7|-
TGTGCCAGCAGCCAGCCCCCACAGGGGTTTTTTTACGAGCAGTACTTC
CASSQPPQGFFYEQYF
>few|TRBV11-2|TRBJ2-1|-
TGTGCCAGCCTCTGGGGCGGAAAGCAGTTCTTC
CASLWGGKQFF
>-|TRBV6-1|TRBJ2-5|TRBD2
TGTGCCAGCAGTGAAATGGGCGGGAGTTGGGAGACCCAGTACTTC
CASSEMGGSWETQYF
>-|TRBV4-3|TRBJ1-5|-
TGCGCCAGCAGCCAGTCAGGGTCCAATCAGCCCCAGCATTTT
CASSQSGSNQPQHF
>-|TRBV29-1|TRBJ2-7|TRBD1
TGCAGCGTTGAAGATACAGGGGAGAGCTACGAGCAGTACTTC
CSVEDTGESYEQYF
>-|TRBV10-3|TRBJ2-7|TRBD2
TGTGCCACCTCCCCCCCAATTACTAGCGGCTACGAGCAGTACTTC
CATSPPITSGYEQYF
>-|TRBV15|TRBJ2-3|TRBD1
TGTGCCACCAGTGGGGGACAGGGCTCCACAGATACGCAGTATTTT
CATSGGQGSTDTQYF
>-|TRBV5-8|TRBJ2-3|-
TGTGCCAGCAGCTTGGGTTTTGGAGGAATAGGCACAGATACGCAGTATTTT
CASSLGFGGIGTDTQYF
>-|TRBV10-3|TRBJ2-7|TRBD2
TGTGCCATCAGTACGAGCGGGAGCCCCTACGAGCAGTACTTC
CAISTSGSPYEQYF
>-|TRBV11-3|TRBJ2-1|-
TGTGCCAGCAGCCCCCGGGAATGGCGGCATGAGCAGTTCTTC
CASSPREWRHEQFF
>-|TRBV7-8|TRBJ2-2|-
TGTGCCAGCAGCCCGGACGTGATAGGGCAGGGATACACCGGGGAGCTGTTTTTT
CASSPDVIGQGYTGELFF
>once|TRBV11-2|TRBJ2-7|TRBD2
TGTGCCAGCAGCTTAGATATTAGCGGGAGCCACGAGCAGTACTTC
CASSLDISGSHEQYF
>-|TRBV6-5|TRBJ2-1|-
TGTGCCAGCAGTTATAGCGGAGCCAGATCTAATGAGCAGTTCTTC
CASSYSGARSNEQFF
>-|TRBV20-1|TRBJ1-2|-
TGCAGTGCCATCGGGACTCATGGCTACACCTTC
CSAIGTHGYTF
>-|TRBV13|TRBJ2-3|TRBD2
TGTGCCAGCGCCTGGTTGCGGGGGTACACAGATACGCAGTATTTT
CASAWLRGYTDTQYF
>-|TRBV7-9|TRBJ2-7|TRBD1
TGTGCCAGCAGCTCGAGCAGGGGGATTAATGGCGAGCAGTACTTC
CASSSSRGINGEQYF
>-|TRBV5-4|TRBJ2-5|-
TGTGCCAGCAGCTTGGATGGAGGGGAGGAGACCCAGTACTTC
CASSLDGGEETQYF
>-|TRBV7-9|TRBJ1-4|-
TGTGCCAGCAGCGCCAGAAGCAGGGGTCGGAGTTCCGGTAATGAAAAACTGTTTTTT
CASSARSRGRSSGNEKLFF
>-|TRBV9|TRBJ2-2|-
TGTGCCAGCAGCGATCGATCCCCGATGAGGAACACCGGGGAGCTGTTTTTT
CASSDRSPMRNTGELFF
>-|TRBV7-8|TRBJ2-7|-
TGTGCCAGCAGCCCGGGACTTGAGGGAGGCTCCTACGAGCAGTACTTC
CASSPGLEGGSYEQYF
>-|TRBV7-9|TRBJ2-7|TRBD1
TGTGCCAGCAGCCAGACCGGGACAGAGTACTACGAGCAGTACTTC
CASSQTGTEYYEQYF
>-|TRBV4-2|TRBJ2-7|TRBD2
TGTGCCAGCAGCCAAGAGTTACGGGAGGGCCTCTACGAGCAGTACTTC
CASSQELREGLYEQYF
>-|TRBV29-1|TRBJ2-7|-
TGCAGCGTTGAGGTGTTAGACTCCTACGAGCAGTACTTC
CSVEVLDSYEQYF
>-|TRBV7-9|TRBJ2-3|TRBD2
TGTGCCAGCAGCTTAGAGCTAGCGGGAGTAGATACGCAGTATTTT
CASSLELAGVDTQYF
>-|TRBV6-5|TRBJ2-1|TRBD1
TGTGCCAGCAGTTACGGACAGGGATCCTACAATGAGCAGTTCTTC
CASSYGQGSYNEQFF
>-|TRBV19|TRBJ1-5|TRBD1
TGTGCCAGTAGTACCGGACAGGAGAGCAATCAGCCCCAGCATTTT
CASSTGQESNQPQHF
>-|TRBV5-1|TRBJ2-7|-
TGCGCCAGCAGCTTCGGGGGATCCGGGGGCTACGAGCAGTACTTC
CASSFGGSGGYEQYF
>-|TRBV5-6|TRBJ2-1|TRBD2
TGTGCCAGCAGCTCGGGACTAGTCCACAATGAGCAGTTCTTC
CASSSGLVHNEQFF
>-|TRBV27|TRBJ2-7|TRBD2
TGTGCCAGCAGTTTATGGGCTAGCGGGAGTTACGAGCAGTACTTC
CASSLWASGSYEQYF
>-|TRBV27|TRBJ2-1|TRBD2
TGTGCCAGCAGTTCTGGACTAGCGGACAATGAGCAGTTCTTC
CASSSGLADNEQFF